The entry below describes one TCR beta chain. Its specificity is unknown. When naive CD8 T cells were sorted, they were gated as CD8+CD4-CCR7+CD45RA+. TCRdb reprocessed the PCR reads with MiXCR, giving one entry per CDR3 protein. The data show 30,000 to 45,000 distinct CDR3 sequences, less than 20% seen once. The data derive from a study of molecular identifiers for immune sequencing clone quantification. The CDR3 sequence is 15 residues long. The junction had 3 bases not matched to a gene; V was cut back by 1 base and J by 3 bases. Germline V gene lookup returns CDR1 SEHNR and CDR2 FQNEAQ (reference sequence). Whole-study results and caveats: Naive cells had under 1% of molecules in clones above 20 RNA copies, effectors over 99%. Identical TCR molecules that share a barcode could lead to an underestimation of highly expanded clone sizes.

This chain connects TRBV7-9 to TRBJ2-5, with 9 bases fitting TRBD2. The sequencing input was naive CD8+ T cells from blood, with Jurkat cell RNA spiked in. Subset noted: FACS-sorted CD8+CD4-CCR7+CD45RA+ naive T cells. The sequence came from a human donor in good health. Some libraries in this study had Jurkat cell RNA spiked in. The CDR3 loop reads CASSLVKRGEETQYF. The CDR3 nucleotides are TGTGCCAGCAGCTTAGTGAAGCGGGGGGAAGAGACCCAGTACTTC.